Listed below are T cell receptor beta chains from one sample, sequenced in a study of shared clonotypes between healthy human individuals. TCRdb's table, derived via immunoSEQ multiplex PCR, lists solely in-frame clones and lacks some. The sample carries about 1.5 million clones, more than 95% recorded once. The sequencing input was naive CD4+ T cells sorted from blood. Every receptor here comes from a man aged 30-40 years in good health. The CDR3 runs from the conserved cysteine through the conserved F or W. Fields, in order: CDR3 DNA, CDR3 protein, J gene, V gene, D gene, clone size. A D gene is named only where the DNA matches it firmly. Size tells how often a clone was seen (once, few, many) or the class of an expanded clone, and some rows leave it out.

TGTGCCAGCAGTTCCAGGGAGTCCTCTGGAAACACCATATATTTT,CASSSRESSGNTIYF,TRBJ1-3,TRBV28,NA,NA
TGTGCCAGCAGCCCCCAACGGGACAGGGGATTTGGGACCCAGTACTTC,CASSPQRDRGFGTQYF,TRBJ2-5,TRBV11-2,TRBD1,NA
TGTGCCAGCTCACCGCTCTCGGGCACCCGCTCTGGAAACACCATATATTTT,CASSPLSGTRSGNTIYF,TRBJ1-3,TRBV18,NA,NA
TGTGCCAGCAGTGCGGACATCGAGGGGATTAGCTTCTATGGCTACACCTTC,CASSADIEGISFYGYTF,TRBJ1-2,TRBV2,NA,once
TGTGCCAGCAGCTTCCGGACAGGAGCGGGTCCAGATACGCAGTATTTT,CASSFRTGAGPDTQYF,TRBJ2-3,TRBV5-6,NA,NA
TGTGCCTGGAGTCGTCGAGGCGGGACCGGGGAGCTGTTTTTT,CAWSRRGGTGELFF,TRBJ2-2,TRBV30,NA,NA
TGTGCCAGCAGCGGCGGACAGGGGCGCAACGAGCAGTACTTC,CASSGGQGRNEQYF,TRBJ2-7,TRBV2,TRBD1,NA
TGTGCCAGCAGCTTATTGGCCCGACCGTTCTTC,CASSLLARPFF,TRBJ2-1,TRBV7-2,NA,NA
TGCGCCAGCAGCCAAGGATCCGGCGTCAGGGGTTCTAATAACTATGGCTACACCTTC,CASSQGSGVRGSNNYGYTF,TRBJ1-2,TRBV4-3,NA,NA
TGTGCCAGCAACACCTGGCCCTTGACTAGCGGGACCCGCCCTCGCCAGTTCTTC,CASNTWPLTSGTRPRQFF,TRBJ2-1,TRBV7-2,TRBD2,NA
TGCGCCAGCAGCCAAGATCCGGGCAGGGGGCTCTCCTATGGCTACACCTTC,CASSQDPGRGLSYGYTF,TRBJ1-2,TRBV4-1,TRBD1,NA
TGTGCCAGTAGTACCACCGGGACAGGGGTTAATGGCTACACCTTC,CASSTTGTGVNGYTF,TRBJ1-2,TRBV19,TRBD1,NA
TGTGCCAGCAGGGGCTCCGGGACTAGCCAATTCAAAAACATTCAGTACTTC,CASRGSGTSQFKNIQYF,TRBJ2-4,TRBV2,TRBD2,NA
TGTGCCAGCGGGGCATATGCCCTGAACACTGAAGCTTTCTTT,CASGAYALNTEAFF,TRBJ1-1,TRBV27,NA,NA
TGCGCCAGCAGCCAAGAGGGGTCCAAAAGCTTCTCCGAGCAGTACTTC,CASSQEGSKSFSEQYF,TRBJ2-7,TRBV4-3,NA,NA
TGTGCCAGCAGTTTAACGGCAGGGTTTCCGGATACGCAGTATTTT,CASSLTAGFPDTQYF,TRBJ2-3,TRBV27,NA,NA
TGCGCCAGCAGGGGACTCCGGCACTACGAGCAGTACTTC,CASRGLRHYEQYF,TRBJ2-7,TRBV10-2,NA,NA
TGTGCCAGCAGTGAAGCAACCGGGACGGACTACGAGCAGTACTTC,CASSEATGTDYEQYF,TRBJ2-7,TRBV2,NA,NA
TGTGCCAGCAAAAGGACAGGGGTTTCCGACGAGCAGTACTTC,CASKRTGVSDEQYF,TRBJ2-7,TRBV2,TRBD1,NA
TGTGCCAGCAGTGACGGGACGTATTCCTACGAGCAGTACTTC,CASSDGTYSYEQYF,TRBJ2-7,TRBV2,NA,NA
TGTGCCAGCAGCGTAGCGGGGAGGGCCTACAATGAGCAGTTCTTC,CASSVAGRAYNEQFF,TRBJ2-1,TRBV9,TRBD2,NA
TGTGCCAGCTCACCACCGATGTTAAAAGAGACCCAGTACTTC,CASSPPMLKETQYF,TRBJ2-5,TRBV18,NA,NA
TGCAGCGTTGAAAAGGGTCAGGGCGATGAGCAGTTCTTC,CSVEKGQGDEQFF,TRBJ2-1,TRBV29-1,NA,few
TGTGCCAGCAGTGAAGCGCGCGGGAGGCGTCACGAGCAGTACTTC,CASSEARGRRHEQYF,TRBJ2-7,TRBV2,TRBD2,NA
TGTGCCAGCAGTATGACTAGCAGGATCTACTTC,CASSMTSRIYF,TRBJ2-7,TRBV2,TRBD2,NA
TGTGCCAGCAGTTCTTTAAGCCTCTGGGACAGCTCTGGAAACACCATATATTTT,CASSSLSLWDSSGNTIYF,TRBJ1-3,TRBV28,TRBD1,NA
TGTGCCTTTGAACAGGGGGTCGGTTCCGGGGAGCTGTTTTTT,CAFEQGVGSGELFF,TRBJ2-2,TRBV30,TRBD1,NA
TGCGCCAGCAGTGAGTACGCCGGGACAGTCCAAGAGACCCAGTACTTC,CASSEYAGTVQETQYF,TRBJ2-5,TRBV10-2,TRBD1,NA
TGCGCCAGCAGCCGCAGACAGGGCTCCATCTACGAGCAGTACTTC,CASSRRQGSIYEQYF,TRBJ2-7,TRBV4-3,TRBD1,NA
TGTGCCAGCAGTCTCCTACCTAGCAATCAGCCCCAGCATTTT,CASSLLPSNQPQHF,TRBJ1-5,TRBV27,NA,NA
TGTGCCAGCAGCCCCTTAGCGGGAGGGATCGTAAATGAGCAGTTCTTC,CASSPLAGGIVNEQFF,TRBJ2-1,TRBV7-2,TRBD2,NA
TGTGCCAGCAGGCGTACAGGGAGCTCTGGGGCCAACGTCCTGACTTTC,CASRRTGSSGANVLTF,TRBJ2-6,TRBV27,NA,NA
TGTGCCAGCAGCTTAATTGTCGCGGGACTAGCGGGAGTCGAGCAGTACTTC,CASSLIVAGLAGVEQYF,TRBJ2-7,TRBV11-2,TRBD2,NA
TGTGCCGCGGACAGGTACCCTCAAACGTCGGGCCAAGAGACCCAGTACTTC,CAADRYPQTSGQETQYF,TRBJ2-5,TRBV2,TRBD1,NA
TGTGCCAGTAGTCGACAGGGGGCTTACGAGCAGTACTTC,CASSRQGAYEQYF,TRBJ2-7,TRBV19,TRBD1,NA
TGTGCCAGCAGTTTACCTGGGCTCGGCTACACCTTC,CASSLPGLGYTF,TRBJ1-2,TRBV28,NA,NA
TGTGCCAGCAGCTTAGCTACAGGGGTACCGTACGAGCAGTACTTC,CASSLATGVPYEQYF,TRBJ2-7,TRBV7-2,TRBD1,NA
TGTGCCAGCAGTGAGAAGTACTGGGGGGGGTACCAAGAGACCCAGTACTTC,CASSEKYWGGYQETQYF,TRBJ2-5,TRBV6-1,TRBD2,NA
TGCGCCAGCAGCCAAGTTTCGCACTCTGGAAACACCATATATTTT,CASSQVSHSGNTIYF,TRBJ1-3,TRBV4-1,NA,NA
TGTGCCACCAGCAGAGGTGGGACCCCCGGGGAGCTGTTTTTT,CATSRGGTPGELFF,TRBJ2-2,TRBV15,NA,NA
TGCAGCGCGATTAGCGGGAGTGATACGCAGTATTTT,CSAISGSDTQYF,TRBJ2-3,TRBV29-1,TRBD2,NA
TGTGCCAGCTCACCAAAGGGGCTAAGTAATGAAAAACTGTTTTTT,CASSPKGLSNEKLFF,TRBJ1-4,TRBV18,NA,NA
TGTGCCAGCAGTTACGACCTAGCGGGCTCTACCGGGGAGCTGTTTTTT,CASSYDLAGSTGELFF,TRBJ2-2,TRBV6-5,TRBD2,NA
TGTGCCAGCAGCCTGGGACTAGCGGGAGGCAATGAGCAGTTCTTC,CASSLGLAGGNEQFF,TRBJ2-1,TRBV7-9,TRBD2,NA
TGTGCCAGTAGTATTAACGGCTTCAGGGAGCTGTTTTTT,CASSINGFRELFF,TRBJ2-2,TRBV19,NA,NA
TGCGCCAGCAGCCAAGAAGGAACTAGTCAAGAGACCCAGTACTTC,CASSQEGTSQETQYF,TRBJ2-5,TRBV4-1,NA,NA
TGTGCCAGTAGTACCCTCGGGACACATAGCAATCAGCCCCAGCATTTT,CASSTLGTHSNQPQHF,TRBJ1-5,TRBV19,NA,NA
TGTGCCAGCAGTTATCTGGGCGGTCAGCCCCAGCATTTT,CASSYLGGQPQHF,TRBJ1-5,TRBV6-5,NA,NA
TGCGCCAGCAGCCCCTCCCCGTCAGGACGGACTGACTACGAGCAGTACTTC,CASSPSPSGRTDYEQYF,TRBJ2-7,TRBV5-1,NA,NA
TGTGCCAGCTCACCACCGGGACTAGCGGGAGGGCCGAACACCGGGGAGCTGTTTTTT,CASSPPGLAGGPNTGELFF,TRBJ2-2,TRBV18,TRBD2,NA
TGCAGCGTTGCTTCCGGGGCCGGAGGGGAGCTGTTTTTT,CSVASGAGGELFF,TRBJ2-2,TRBV29-1,NA,NA
TGTGCCAGCAGTACCTCCCCACAGGTTGACTACGAGCAGTACTTC,CASSTSPQVDYEQYF,TRBJ2-7,TRBV6-8,NA,once
TGTGCCAGCAGTGGCTTGGGACAGACGTTCGGTTACGCCGGGGAGCTGTTTTTT,CASSGLGQTFGYAGELFF,TRBJ2-2,TRBV6-1,TRBD1,NA
TGCGCCAGCAGCTTAGCCGGGACAGGGAACACTGAAGCTTTCTTT,CASSLAGTGNTEAFF,TRBJ1-1,TRBV5-1,TRBD1,NA
TGTGCCTCCTCCTTCGGGGCCAACGTCCTGACTTTC,CASSFGANVLTF,TRBJ2-6,TRBV30,NA,NA
TGTGCCAGCAGCTTGAGGATTTTAGCGGAGAGCTCCTACGAGCAGTACTTC,CASSLRILAESSYEQYF,TRBJ2-7,TRBV11-2,NA,NA
TGTGCCAGCAGTTTATATAGGGCAGTCCAAGAGACCCAGTACTTC,CASSLYRAVQETQYF,TRBJ2-5,TRBV28,NA,NA
TGCGCCAGCAGCGGCAGGGGAGTGAATTCACCCCTCCACTTT,CASSGRGVNSPLHF,TRBJ1-6,TRBV5-1,NA,NA
TGCGCCAGCAGCTTGAATTTGGGCGGGAGGGCGGATGAGCAGTTCTTC,CASSLNLGGRADEQFF,TRBJ2-1,TRBV5-1,TRBD2,NA
TGCAGCGGACAACTTGGACAGGGAAACGAGCAGTACTTC,CSGQLGQGNEQYF,TRBJ2-7,TRBV29-1,TRBD1,NA